This T cell receptor (beta chain) was observed in a study of regulatory T cells in long-lasting Graves disease. Arm-PCR of CDR3 regions and iRepertoire HTBI primers were the basis on which TCR beta libraries were built. TCRdb ran MiXCR on the multiplex PCR reads and lists one entry per CDR3 protein. The data contain approximately 440,000 distinct CDR3 sequences, 23% of them singletons. Time point meaning: persistent/refractory GD, antithyroid drugs over 5 years with positive TRAb. Making the TCR library involved RNA that had been extracted from PBMCs. A blood draw put around 9 milliliters of peripheral blood into EDTA tubes. The CDR3 is 16 amino acids.

The starting material was peripheral blood mononuclear cells (PBMCs), obtained when the disease was refractory, from a patient treated with antithyroid drugs. The source of this sequence is a female donor with Graves disease. The V call is TRBV3-2, the J call TRBJ2-7; the table calls TRBD2, which could not be checked here. TRBV3-2 is a known pseudogene. The CDR3 region is CASSQDRAGFYYEQYF. In nucleotides, the CDR3 is TGTGCCAGCAGCCAGGATAGAGCGGGTTTTTACTACGAGCAGTACTTC.